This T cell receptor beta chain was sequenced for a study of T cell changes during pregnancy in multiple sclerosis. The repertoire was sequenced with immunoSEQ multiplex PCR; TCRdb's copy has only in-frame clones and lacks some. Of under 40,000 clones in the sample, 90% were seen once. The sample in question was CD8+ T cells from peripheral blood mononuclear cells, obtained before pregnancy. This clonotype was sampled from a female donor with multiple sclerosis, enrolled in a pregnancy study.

The CDR3 is CASSQDGGDEQFF. The CDR3 region has the DNA TGTGCCAGCAGCCAAGATGGGGGGGATGAGCAGTTCTTC. The chain has TRBV4-2 and TRBJ2-1; the match to TRBD2 covers 7 bases. Trimming at V came to 0 bases and at J to 8 bases, leaving 1 base not matched to a gene. Germline loops: CDR1 LGHNA, CDR2 YNFKEQ. The CDR3 totals 13 residues.